This TCR beta chain originates from a study of T cells in Graves' hyperthyroidism and ophthalmopathy. As for this clonotype: Its antigen is as yet unknown.

Between the trimmed V and J ends, which lost 3 bases and 0 bases, there was a span of 8 bases. This CDR3 region has 15 residues. CDR1 is KGHDR, CDR2 SFDVKD, per germline. The investigators amplified TCR beta CDR3 regions from RNA transcripts. HTBI primers were used for first-round RT-PCR of the TCR CDR3. TCRdb re-analysed the multiplex PCR reads in MiXCR, keeping a single row per CDR3 protein. This table holds 400,000 or so distinct CDR3 sequences, about 16% found once. Study findings and constraints: The authors' 13 V-J model separated ophthalmopathy from stable hyperthyroidism.

Uncontrolled infection, other autoimmune disease, pregnancy or lactation led to exclusion. Using more than 8 ml of fresh peripheral blood, PBMCs were prepared. This rearrangement joins TRBV24-1 to TRBJ1-3; tentative D call: TRBD1 (5 bases). The receptor was isolated from a woman aged 55-69 years with Graves' ophthalmopathy. The sequencing input was blood. The DNA for the CDR3 is TGTGCCACCAGTGATCCCACAGGCTCTGGAAACACCATATATTTT. Translated: CATSDPTGSGNTIYF.